The clone carrying this T cell receptor (beta chain) has a handful of counts. The antigen is not known. 13 Jbeta primers and 60 Vbeta primers were used for the PCR. This table comes from immunoSEQ multiplex PCR, and its TCRdb copy is limited to in-frame clones, with some not included. The table lists 90,000 to 100,000 clones, around 73% of them singletons, with around 0.76% in the top ten. This sample stems from a study of cytomegalovirus exposure and HLA in healthy donors. The wider study: In a previous analysis, around 110 million unique TCR beta sequences were found from 150 million to 200 million T cells. Study-wide results and limits: Immune exposure information available was restricted to CMV serostatus. Most observed TCR sequences were rare, whereas some public TCRs were detected in many donors.

The germline CDR1 and CDR2 sequences are SGHDN and FVKESK. There are 19 residues in the CDR3. After removal of 4 bases from V and 2 bases from J, the junction contained 14 bases not matched to a gene. This rearrangement joins TRBV14 to TRBJ2-7; 13 bases line up with TRBD2. The receptor was derived from a woman aged 55-69 years in good health and CMV-seronegative. The sequenced sample consisted of PBMCs. The CDR3 DNA sequence: TGTGCCAGCAGCCCCTTATACGGGACTAGCGGGATCGGGGCCTACGAGCAGTACTTC. Translating it yields CASSPLYGTSGIGAYEQYF.